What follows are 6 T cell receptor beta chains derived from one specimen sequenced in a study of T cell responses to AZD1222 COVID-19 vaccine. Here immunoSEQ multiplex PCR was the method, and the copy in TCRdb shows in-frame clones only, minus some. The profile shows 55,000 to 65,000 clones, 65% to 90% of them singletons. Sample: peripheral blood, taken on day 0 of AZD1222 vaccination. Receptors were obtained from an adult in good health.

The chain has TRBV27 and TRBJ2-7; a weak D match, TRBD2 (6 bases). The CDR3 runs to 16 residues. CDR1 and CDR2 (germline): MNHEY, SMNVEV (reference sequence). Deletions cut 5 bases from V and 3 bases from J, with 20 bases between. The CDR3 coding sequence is TGTGCCAGCAGTCCCCCGGGACTCCGGATTTACTACGAGCAGTACTTC. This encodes CASSPPGLRIYYEQYF.

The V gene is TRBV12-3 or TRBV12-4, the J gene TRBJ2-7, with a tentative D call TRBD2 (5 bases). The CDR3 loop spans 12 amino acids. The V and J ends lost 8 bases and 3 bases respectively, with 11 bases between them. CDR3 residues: CASAPGIYEQYF. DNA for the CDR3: TGTGCCAGCGCGCCGGGGATCTACGAGCAGTACTTC.

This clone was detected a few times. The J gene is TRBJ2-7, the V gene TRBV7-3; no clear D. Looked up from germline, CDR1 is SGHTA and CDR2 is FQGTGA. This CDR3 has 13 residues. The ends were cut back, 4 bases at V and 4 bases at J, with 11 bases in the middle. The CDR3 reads CASSSTPGYEQYF. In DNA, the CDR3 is TGTGCCAGCAGCTCCACCCCCGGGTACGAGCAGTACTTC.

The CDR3 DNA sequence: TGTGCCACCAGTGATCCGACAGGTAGCTCCTACAATGAGCAGTTCTTC. It encodes CATSDPTGSSYNEQFF. The chain has TRBV24-1 and TRBJ2-1, with D possibly TRBD1 on 6 matching bases. V lost 3 bases to trimming and J lost 0 bases, with 11 bases between them. The CDR3 spans 16 residues. Germline V CDR1 and CDR2: KGHDR, SFDVKD.

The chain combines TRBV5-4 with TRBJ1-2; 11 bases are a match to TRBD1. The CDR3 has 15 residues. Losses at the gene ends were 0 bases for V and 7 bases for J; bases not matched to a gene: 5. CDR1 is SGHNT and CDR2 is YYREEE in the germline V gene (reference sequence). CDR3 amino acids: CASSLGDRGVSGYTF. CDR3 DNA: TGTGCCAGCAGCTTGGGGGACAGGGGGGTCAGTGGCTACACCTTC. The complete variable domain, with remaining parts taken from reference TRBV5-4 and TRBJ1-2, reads ETGVTQSPTHLIKTRGQQVTLRCSSQSGHNTVSWYQQALGQGPQFIFQYYREEENGRGNFPPRFSGLQFPNYSSELNVNALELDDSALYLCASSLGDRGVSGYTFGSGTRLTVV.

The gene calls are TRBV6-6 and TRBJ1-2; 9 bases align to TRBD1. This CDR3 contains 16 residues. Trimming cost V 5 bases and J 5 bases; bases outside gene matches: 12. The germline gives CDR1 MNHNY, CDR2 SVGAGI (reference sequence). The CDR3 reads CASSGGQGRMGYGYTF. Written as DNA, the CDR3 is TGTGCCAGCAGTGGAGGACAGGGGCGTATGGGATATGGCTACACCTTC.